One and the same sample provided the 26 T cell receptor beta chains below, sequenced in a study of shared clonotypes between healthy human individuals. This table comes from immunoSEQ multiplex PCR, and its TCRdb copy is limited to in-frame clones, with some not included. The sample lists about 1,800,000 clones, approximately 94% occurring once. Naive CD8 cells comprised CD45RO-negative, CCR7-positively selected cells, excluding terminally differentiated effector memory CD45RA+ cells. What was sequenced was naive CD8+ T cells sorted from blood. These receptors were collected from a man between 18 and 35 years old in good health.

This chain joins TRBV11-2 and TRBJ2-6; 8 bases match TRBD1. The CDR3 contains 19 residues. The germline V gene encodes CDR1 SGHAT and CDR2 FQNNGV. After removal of 2 bases from V and 0 bases from J, the junction contained 9 bases not matched to a gene. CDR3 protein: CASSLSLTGEFSGANVLTF. CDR3 coding DNA: TGTGCCAGCAGCTTATCTTTGACAGGGGAGTTCTCTGGGGCCAACGTCCTGACTTTC.

The count of this clone is one. The chain is built from TRBV7-8 and TRBJ2-2, with D perhaps matching TRBD2 (6 bases). Per the germline V gene, CDR1 is SGHVS and CDR2 is FQNEAQ. CDR3 size: 16 residues. The ends were cut back, 0 bases at V and 8 bases at J, with 16 bases in the middle. The CDR3 coding sequence is TGTGCCAGCAGCTTAGCTTCCCGGGAGATAGGTGGGGAGCTGTTTTTT. Amino acids: CASSLASREIGGELFF.

Points on this clone: Its ends do not fully match the called genes, so a read error is possible. J is TRBJ1-2 and V is TRBV7-6; possible D gene TRBD1, 5 bases. The length of the CDR3 is 14 residues. Germline V gives CDR1 SGHVS, CDR2 FNYEAQ. The CDR3 nucleotides are TGTGCCAGCATCTTACCCAGGGAAAACTATGGCTACACCTTC. Amino acid sequence: CASILPRENYGYTF.

The chain joins TRBV27 to TRBJ2-5; D is perhaps TRBD1 (6 bases). Germline V gene sequence: CDR1 MNHEY, CDR2 SMNVEV (reference sequence). The CDR3 runs to 13 residues. With 7 bases removed from V and 1 base from J, the gap between germline ends came to 10 bases. Here the CDR3 DNA reads TGTGCCAGCAAGACAGGACTCCAAGAGACCCAGTACTTC. Protein sequence: CASKTGLQETQYF.

The chain carries TRBV28 and TRBJ1-2, with 7 bases fitting TRBD1. In germline, CDR1 is MDHEN, CDR2 SYDVKM. V shed 3 bases, J shed 4 bases, and the junction held 5 bases outside the gene matches. The CDR3 extends over 14 amino acids. The CDR3 loop reads CASSFEGASYGYTF. The CDR3 nucleotides read TGTGCCAGCAGTTTCGAGGGGGCCTCCTATGGCTACACCTTC.

This clone was counted between two and nine times. Distinct nucleotide sequences in the sample also encode this CDR3. The chain combines TRBV2 with TRBJ2-7, with unresolved D. Germline V gene lookup returns CDR1 SNHLY and CDR2 FYNNEI. V shed 3 bases and J shed 1 base, with 7 bases lying between them. This CDR3 contains 13 residues. CDR3 sequence (DNA): TGTGCCAGCAGTGACCCCTCATCCTACGAGCAGTACTTC. This gives the protein CASSDPSSYEQYF.

V gene TRBV29-1 combines with J gene TRBJ2-1; TRBD2 agrees at 11 bases. The CDR3 is 16 residues long. J was trimmed by 6 bases and V by 4 bases; bases with no gene match: 11. Germline V gene data show CDR1 as SQVTM and CDR2 as ANQGSEA. The CDR3 sequence: CSVVPAELAGVNEQFF. The CDR3 DNA follows: TGCAGCGTTGTACCTGCCGAACTAGCGGGGGTCAATGAGCAGTTCTTC.

The rearrangement joins TRBV2 to TRBJ2-7; the D is unclear. Trimming took off 3 bases at V and 2 bases at J, with 5 bases between the two ends. This CDR3 spans 12 amino acids. The V gene's germline CDR1 is SNHLY and CDR2 FYNNEI. CDR3 sequence reads: CASSEDPYEQYF. The DNA of the CDR3 is TGTGCCAGCAGTGAGGATCCCTACGAGCAGTACTTC.

This chain uses TRBV18 with TRBJ2-7; 7 nucleotides agree with TRBD1. The CDR3 is 12 residues long. Per the germline V gene, CDR1 is KGHSH and CDR2 is LQKENI. V gave up 4 bases and J gave up 5 bases; unmatched junction bases: 2. The DNA for the CDR3 is TGTGCCAGCTCACTCGACAGGGACGAGCAGTACTTC. Its protein is CASSLDRDEQYF.

In the case of this clone: Other DNA sequences in the sample encode the same CDR3. In DNA, the CDR3 is TGTGCCAGCAGTGAACTAGCGGGTGGGGGGAATGAGCAGTTCTTC. This encodes CASSELAGGGNEQFF. The J gene is TRBJ2-1, the V gene TRBV6-1, with 8 bases matching TRBD2. The V segment lost 2 bases and the J segment 7 bases; nucleotides outside the gene matches: 7. The CDR3 sequence is 15 residues long. CDR1 is MNHNS, CDR2 SASEGT, per germline.

The chain couples TRBV7-9 to TRBJ2-7; D not resolved. The germline CDR1 and CDR2 sequences are SEHNR and FQNEAQ (reference sequence). CDR3 length equals 13 residues. V lost 5 bases to trimming and J lost 5 bases, with 13 bases between them. The CDR3 DNA is TGTGCCAGCAGCCGCAACCCCGCGGACGAGCAGTACTTC. Residues: CASSRNPADEQYF.

The rearrangement uses TRBV5-1 and TRBJ2-7; either TRBD1 or TRBD2 may fit D (5 bases each). The germline V gene has CDR1 SGHRS and CDR2 YFSETQ. The CDR3 is made up of 14 amino acids. Trimming pared 3 bases from V and 2 bases from J, leaving 12 bases between. CDR3 sequence reads: CASSWDRSTYEQYF. Written as DNA, the CDR3 is TGCGCCAGCAGCTGGGACCGGAGCACCTACGAGCAGTACTTC.

Turning to this clone: Other DNA sequences from this sample encode an identical CDR3 as well. The rearrangement uses TRBV4-3 and TRBJ2-7; D possibly corresponds to TRBD2 (6 bases). CDR1 and CDR2 from the germline V gene are LGHNA and YSLEER. CDR3 length: 14 amino acids. Trimming took 0 bases from V and 4 from J, leaving 10 bases between them. CDR3 sequence reads: CASSQDFGGYEQYF. CDR3 sequence (DNA): TGCGCCAGCAGCCAAGATTTCGGGGGATACGAGCAGTACTTC.

On this clone: Other DNA sequences in the same sample also yield this CDR3. This chain uses TRBV7-9 with TRBJ2-7; D gene uncertain. Germline loops: CDR1 SEHNR, CDR2 FQNEAQ (reference sequence). Trimming removed 4 bases from V and 3 bases from J, with 7 bases in between. This CDR3 contains 12 residues. The CDR3 DNA is TGTGCCAGCAGCTCTGGCCTCTACGAGCAGTACTTC. Amino acids: CASSSGLYEQYF.

Notes on this clone: Other DNA sequences from this sample encode an identical CDR3 as well. DNA of the CDR3: TGCGCCAGCAGCCAAGTCGGGAGCGAGCAGTACTTC. Residues: CASSQVGSEQYF. This chain links TRBV4-1 with TRBJ2-7; TRBD2 is a possible D gene (6 bases). V lost 1 base to trimming and J lost 6 bases, with 7 bases between them. Germline CDR1 reads MGHRA; CDR2 reads YSYEKL. This CDR3 has 12 residues.

The chain is built from TRBV9 and TRBJ1-1; D might be TRBD1 (6 bases). CDR3 length equals 16 residues. The germline gives CDR1 SGDLS, CDR2 YYNGEE. V lost 0 bases, J lost 1 base, and 13 bases lay in between. CDR3 sequence reads: CASSVEGGAENTEAFF. The CDR3 DNA follows: TGTGCCAGCAGCGTAGAGGGGGGCGCGGAGAACACTGAAGCTTTCTTT.

This clone has just one count. V and J are TRBV9 and TRBJ2-3; possibly TRBD2 for D (5 bases). Trimming took off 0 bases at V and 0 bases at J, with 11 bases between the two ends. The CDR3 sequence is 16 residues long. CDR1 and CDR2 (germline): SGDLS, YYNGEE. For the CDR3, the DNA is TGTGCCAGCAGCGTAGAAGCGGCCTCTAGCACAGATACGCAGTATTTT. Encoded protein: CASSVEAASSTDTQYF.

The chain carries TRBV4-1 and TRBJ2-7; 11 nucleotides match TRBD1. Germline assignment: CDR1 MGHRA and CDR2 YSYEKL. V shed 4 bases and J 6 bases; nucleotides not matched to a gene: 14. The CDR3 is 17 residues long. The chain's CDR3 is CASSREPGDRGSVEQYF. The CDR3 nucleotides are TGCGCCAGCAGCCGAGAACCGGGGGACAGGGGGTCTGTCGAGCAGTACTTC.

This clone was found once. Other DNA sequences in the same sample also yield this CDR3. The gene calls are TRBV5-1 and TRBJ1-1, with D possibly TRBD1 on 5 matching bases. The V end lost 1 base, the J end lost 4 bases, and 11 bases lay between the germline ends. Germline V gene lookup returns CDR1 SGHRS and CDR2 YFSETQ. This CDR3 is built from 14 residues. This chain's CDR3 is CASSLSPGGTEAFF. CDR3 nucleotides: TGCGCCAGCAGCTTGTCCCCGGGGGGCACTGAAGCTTTCTTT.

The gene calls are TRBV7-2 and TRBJ2-7, with no clear D. The CDR3 covers 15 residues. V was shortened by 4 bases and J by 0 bases, with 13 bases between the two germline ends. Germline lookup yields CDR1 SGHTA and CDR2 FQGNSA. The CDR3 DNA sequence: TGTGCCAGCAGCTCAAGGGTGCCCAGCTCCTACGAGCAGTACTTC. Its translation is CASSSRVPSSYEQYF.

About this clone itself: A read error may produce the germline difference seen at one junction end. The V and J genes are TRBV29-1 and TRBJ2-7; D not resolved. Germline CDR1 is SQVTM and CDR2 is ANQGSEA. The CDR3 totals 9 residues. The DNA for the CDR3 is TGCAGCGCTCTTGAGACGGTACGCTTC. Its protein is CSALETVRF.

The V call is TRBV30, the J call TRBJ2-1, with D maybe TRBD2 (6 bases). The germline CDR1 and CDR2 sequences are GTSNPN and SVGIG (reference sequence). V was shortened by 5 bases and J by 2 bases, with 13 bases between the two germline ends. This CDR3 has 14 residues. The CDR3, as DNA: TGTGCCTGGGTTGGGGCGGGACCCTACAATGAGCAGTTCTTC. Protein product: CAWVGAGPYNEQFF.

This chain connects TRBV10-2 to TRBJ2-1; 9 bases are shared with TRBD1. The CDR3 length is 17 residues. The trim removed 5 bases at V and 6 bases at J, leaving 14 bases unmatched. Germline CDR1 reads WSHSY; CDR2 reads SAAADI. CDR3 residues: CASSPTTGTGFPNEQFF. DNA of the CDR3: TGCGCCAGCAGTCCTACGACCGGGACAGGGTTTCCCAATGAGCAGTTCTTC.

This chain uses TRBV5-6 with TRBJ2-3; D is undetermined. Germline loops: CDR1 SGHDT, CDR2 YYEEEE. V was trimmed by 0 bases and J by 2 bases, leaving 13 bases between them. This CDR3 has 16 residues. CDR3 region: CASSLEARPYTDTQYF. DNA for the CDR3: TGTGCCAGCAGCTTGGAGGCCAGGCCCTACACAGATACGCAGTATTTT.

The gene calls are TRBV5-1 and TRBJ2-3; TRBD2 matches at 9 bases. The germline V gene has CDR1 SGHRS and CDR2 YFSETQ. V trimming: 4 bases; J trimming: 4 bases; junction bases outside the gene matches: 10. CDR3 size: 16 residues. The CDR3 sequence is CASSEGTSITPDTQYF. CDR3 bases: TGCGCCAGCAGCGAAGGGACTAGCATTACCCCAGATACGCAGTATTTT.

The J gene is TRBJ2-1, the V gene TRBV4-1; a possible D gene is TRBD1 (5 bases). Trimming took off 1 base at V and 6 bases at J, with 7 bases between the two ends. CDR1 is MGHRA and CDR2 is YSYEKL in the germline V gene. The CDR3 has 13 amino acids. The CDR3 DNA is TGCGCCAGCAGCCAAGCAGGGTCCAATGAGCAGTTCTTC. Translating it yields CASSQAGSNEQFF.